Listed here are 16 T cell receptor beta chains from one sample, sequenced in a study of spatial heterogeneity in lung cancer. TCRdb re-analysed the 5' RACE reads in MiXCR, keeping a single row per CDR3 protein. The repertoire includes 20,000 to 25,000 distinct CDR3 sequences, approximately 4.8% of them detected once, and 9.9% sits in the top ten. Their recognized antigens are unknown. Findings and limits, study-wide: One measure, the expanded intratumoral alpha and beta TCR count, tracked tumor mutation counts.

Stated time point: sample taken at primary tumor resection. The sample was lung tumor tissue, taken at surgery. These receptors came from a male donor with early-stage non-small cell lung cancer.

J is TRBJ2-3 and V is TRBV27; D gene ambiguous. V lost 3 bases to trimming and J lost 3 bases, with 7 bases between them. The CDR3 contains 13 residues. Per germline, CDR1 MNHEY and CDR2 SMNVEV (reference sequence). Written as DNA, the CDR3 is TGTGCCAGCAGTTTCCTACAAACAGATACGCAGTATTTT. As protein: CASSFLQTDTQYF.

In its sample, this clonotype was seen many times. The CDR3 spells CASHRAGELFF. The CDR3 region has the DNA TGCGCCAGTCACAGGGCCGGGGAGCTGTTTTTT. The chain couples TRBV5-1 to TRBJ2-2; D possibly corresponds to TRBD1 (6 bases). CDR3 length: 11 residues. V was shortened by 8 bases and J by 6 bases, with 8 bases between the two germline ends. The V gene's germline CDR1 is SGHRS and CDR2 YFSETQ.

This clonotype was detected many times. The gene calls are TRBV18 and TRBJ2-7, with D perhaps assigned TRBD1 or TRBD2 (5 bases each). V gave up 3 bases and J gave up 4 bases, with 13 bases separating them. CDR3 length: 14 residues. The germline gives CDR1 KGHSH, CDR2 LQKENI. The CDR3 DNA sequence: TGTGCCAGCTCACCGACCGAGGGGTGGTACGAGCAGTACTTC. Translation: CASSPTEGWYEQYF.

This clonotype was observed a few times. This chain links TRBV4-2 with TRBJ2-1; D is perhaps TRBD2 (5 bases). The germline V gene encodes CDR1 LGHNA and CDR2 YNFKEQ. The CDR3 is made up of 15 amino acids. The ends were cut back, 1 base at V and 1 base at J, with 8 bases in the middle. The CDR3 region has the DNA TGTGCCAGCAGCCAAGGGACTCGTTCCTACAATGAGCAGTTCTTC. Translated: CASSQGTRSYNEQFF.

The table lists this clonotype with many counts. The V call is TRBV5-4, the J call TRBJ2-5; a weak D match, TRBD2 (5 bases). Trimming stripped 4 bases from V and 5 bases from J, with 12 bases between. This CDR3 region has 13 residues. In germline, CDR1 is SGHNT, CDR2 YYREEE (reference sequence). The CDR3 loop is CASSPPRVETQYF. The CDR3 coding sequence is TGTGCCAGCAGCCCCCCGAGGGTGGAGACCCAGTACTTC.

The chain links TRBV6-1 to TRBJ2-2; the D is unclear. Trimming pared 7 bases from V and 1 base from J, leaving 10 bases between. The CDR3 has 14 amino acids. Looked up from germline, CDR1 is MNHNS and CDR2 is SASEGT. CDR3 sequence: CASKGPVNTGELFF. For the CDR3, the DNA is TGTGCCAGCAAAGGACCTGTGAACACCGGGGAGCTGTTTTTT.

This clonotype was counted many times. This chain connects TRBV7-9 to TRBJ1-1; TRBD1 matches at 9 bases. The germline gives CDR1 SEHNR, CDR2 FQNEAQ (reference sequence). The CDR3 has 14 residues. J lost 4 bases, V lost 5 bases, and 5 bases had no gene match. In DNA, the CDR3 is TGTGCCAGCAGCCTACAGGGGGCGTCCACTGAAGCTTTCTTT. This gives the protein CASSLQGASTEAFF.

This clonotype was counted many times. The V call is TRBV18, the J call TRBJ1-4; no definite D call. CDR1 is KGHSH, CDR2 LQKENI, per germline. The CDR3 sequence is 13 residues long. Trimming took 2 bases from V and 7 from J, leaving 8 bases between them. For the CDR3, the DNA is TGTGCCAGCTCACCAGGGGAACGTGAAAAACTGTTTTTT. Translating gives CASSPGEREKLFF.

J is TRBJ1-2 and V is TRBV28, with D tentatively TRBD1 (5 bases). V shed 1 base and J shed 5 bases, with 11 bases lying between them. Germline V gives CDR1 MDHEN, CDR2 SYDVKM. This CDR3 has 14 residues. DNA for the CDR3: TGTGCCAGCAGTTTATCCCGGGGGAGGTATGGCTACACCTTC. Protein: CASSLSRGRYGYTF.

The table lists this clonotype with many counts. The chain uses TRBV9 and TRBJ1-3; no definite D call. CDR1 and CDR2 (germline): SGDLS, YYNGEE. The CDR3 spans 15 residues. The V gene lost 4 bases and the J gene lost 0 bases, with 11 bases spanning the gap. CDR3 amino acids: CASSSRTGSGNTIYF. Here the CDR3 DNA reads TGTGCCAGCAGCTCCCGGACGGGCTCTGGAAACACCATATATTTT.

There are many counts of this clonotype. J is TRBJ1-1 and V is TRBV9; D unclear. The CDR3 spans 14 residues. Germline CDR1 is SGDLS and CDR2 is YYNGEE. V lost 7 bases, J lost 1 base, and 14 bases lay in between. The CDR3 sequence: CASRREGGNTEAFF. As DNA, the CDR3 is TGTGCCAGCCGCCGGGAGGGCGGGAACACTGAAGCTTTCTTT. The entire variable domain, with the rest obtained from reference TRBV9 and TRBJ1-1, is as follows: DSGVTQTPKHLITATGQRVTLRCSPRSGDLSVYWYQQSLDQGLQFLIQYYNGEERAKGNILERFSAQQFPDLHSELNLSSLELGDSALYFCASRREGGNTEAFFGQGTRLTVV.

The CDR3 is CASSFSGRSNEQFF. CDR3 in DNA: TGTGCCAGCAGCTTTAGCGGGAGATCGAATGAGCAGTTCTTC. The V gene is TRBV7-9, the J gene TRBJ2-1; 9 bases map to TRBD2. Germline V gene lookup returns CDR1 SEHNR and CDR2 FQNEAQ (reference sequence). Losses at the gene ends were 3 bases for V and 7 bases for J; bases not matched to a gene: 4. The CDR3 covers 14 residues.

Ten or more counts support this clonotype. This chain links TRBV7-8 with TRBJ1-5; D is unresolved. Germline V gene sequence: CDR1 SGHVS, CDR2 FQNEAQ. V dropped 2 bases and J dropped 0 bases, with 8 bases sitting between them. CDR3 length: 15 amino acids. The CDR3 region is CASSLKETSNQPQHF. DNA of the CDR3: TGTGCCAGCAGCTTAAAGGAGACTAGCAATCAGCCCCAGCATTTT.

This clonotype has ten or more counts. The CDR3 DNA follows: TGTGCCAGTGTGGGCCAGGCGAACACCGGGGAGCTGTTTTTT. Encoded protein: CASVGQANTGELFF. The chain employs TRBV6-1 and TRBJ2-2; no definite D call. CDR1 is MNHNS, CDR2 SASEGT, per germline. The CDR3 loop spans 14 amino acids. The V end was cut by 9 bases, the J end by 0 bases, with 11 bases between.

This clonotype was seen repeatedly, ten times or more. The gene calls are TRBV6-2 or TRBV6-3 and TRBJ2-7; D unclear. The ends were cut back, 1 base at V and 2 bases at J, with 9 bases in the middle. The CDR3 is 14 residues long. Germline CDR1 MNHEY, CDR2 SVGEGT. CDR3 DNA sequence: TGTGCCAGCAGTTACTACTCCGGGCCCTACGAGCAGTACTTC. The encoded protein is CASSYYSGPYEQYF.

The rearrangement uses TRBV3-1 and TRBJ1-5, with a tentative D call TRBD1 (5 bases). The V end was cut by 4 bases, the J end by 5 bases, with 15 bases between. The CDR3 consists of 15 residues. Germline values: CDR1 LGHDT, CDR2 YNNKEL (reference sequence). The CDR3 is CASSPRAGRDQPQHF. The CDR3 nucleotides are TGTGCCAGCAGCCCCCGGGCAGGGCGAGATCAGCCCCAGCATTTT.